Shown below are 22 T cell receptor beta chains from a single sample sequenced in a study of graft-versus-host responses after intestinal transplantation. Which antigens these TCRs recognize remains unknown. Profiling relied on immunoSEQ multiplex PCR, and the TCRdb table lists in-frame clones only, not all of them. The sample yields some 87,000 clones, approximately 92% seen once. Sequencing used unstimulated CD8+ T cells sorted from spleen or lymph node cells, obtained before transplant. All receptors derive from a human donor who was the organ donor for an intestinal transplant.

The J gene is TRBJ2-5, the V gene TRBV6-5; 7 bases are shared with TRBD2. The germline V gene encodes CDR1 MNHEY and CDR2 SVGAGI. This CDR3 contains 14 residues. The ends lost 6 bases at V and 1 base at J; junction bases unmatched: 5. CDR3 protein: CASSYGGTQETQYF. The CDR3 bases are TGTGCCAGCAGCTACGGGGGGACCCAAGAGACCCAGTACTTC.

V gene TRBV4-1 combines with J gene TRBJ2-1, with D hard to call. The CDR3 loop spans 16 amino acids. The V end was cut by 4 bases, the J end by 2 bases, with 15 bases between. Germline V gives CDR1 MGHRA, CDR2 YSYEKL. The CDR3 loop reads CASSPSPLDPYNEQFF. The CDR3 region has the DNA TGCGCCAGCAGCCCTTCCCCTCTAGATCCCTACAATGAGCAGTTCTTC.

This clone has just a few counts. The chain combines TRBV5-1 with TRBJ1-2; D perhaps matches TRBD1 (5 bases). Looked up from germline, CDR1 is SGHRS and CDR2 is YFSETQ. The CDR3 has 14 amino acids. Deletions cut 1 base from V and 3 bases from J, with 10 bases between. The CDR3 bases are TGCGCCAGCAGCTTGCACAGGTCCCACTATGGCTACACCTTC. This codes for CASSLHRSHYGYTF.

The chain joins TRBV7-9 to TRBJ1-1; the match to TRBD1 covers 9 bases. This CDR3 has 16 amino acids. The V gene's germline CDR1 is SEHNR and CDR2 FQNEAQ (reference sequence). V was clipped by 5 bases and J by 5 bases; unmatched bases: 12. CDR3: CASSPTPGTGITEAFF. Here the CDR3 DNA reads TGTGCCAGCAGCCCCACCCCCGGGACAGGGATAACTGAAGCTTTCTTT.

V and J are TRBV27 and TRBJ2-3; 10 nucleotides align to TRBD2. V dropped 6 bases and J dropped 6; count of bases not matched to a gene: 9. This CDR3 comprises 15 residues. Germline CDR1 and CDR2: MNHEY and SMNVEV (reference sequence). CDR3 sequence: CASRAIAGGEDTQYF. In DNA form, the CDR3 reads TGTGCCAGCAGAGCGATAGCGGGAGGTGAGGATACGCAGTATTTT.

This chain joins TRBV27 and TRBJ1-2; the D gene is possibly TRBD1 (5 bases). The CDR3 totals 14 residues. V was clipped by 3 bases and J by 7 bases, with 15 bases between them. Germline CDR1 and CDR2: MNHEY and SMNVEV (reference sequence). The CDR3 DNA reads as TGTGCCAGCAGTTTGGGAGGGGCCACGCTTGGCTACACCTTC. It yields the protein CASSLGGATLGYTF.

This sequence joins TRBV12-5 and TRBJ1-1, with a possible D match to TRBD1 (5 bases). CDR1 and CDR2 from the germline V gene are LGHNT and FRNRAP. V lost 6 bases, J lost 7 bases, and 21 bases lay in between. CDR3 size: 15 residues. As DNA, the CDR3 is TGTGCTAGTGGGATTGGACGGGGGACCTCCTATGAAGCTTTCTTT. Its protein product is CASGIGRGTSYEAFF.

This chain joins TRBV27 and TRBJ2-3; D unclear. Germline assignment: CDR1 MNHEY and CDR2 SMNVEV (reference sequence). Trimming removed 2 bases at V and 0 bases at J, with 12 bases between. The length of the CDR3 is 16 residues. The CDR3 DNA follows: TGTGCCAGCAGTTTACCACATCAAACAAGCACAGATACGCAGTATTTT. Protein sequence: CASSLPHQTSTDTQYF.

This clone was detected a few times. The rearrangement joins TRBV29-1 to TRBJ1-4; D is unclear. This CDR3 is built from 12 residues. Trimming cost V 3 bases and J 10 bases, with 12 bases left between them. Germline V CDR1 and CDR2: SQVTM, ANQGSEA. The CDR3 is CSVDSGGRKLFF. Here the CDR3 DNA reads TGCAGCGTTGACTCGGGAGGACGAAAACTGTTTTTT.

The gene calls are TRBV5-1 and TRBJ2-3, with D tentatively TRBD2 (6 bases). This CDR3 comprises 14 residues. Trimming stripped 4 bases from V and 0 bases from J, with 9 bases between. The V gene's germline CDR1 is SGHRS and CDR2 YFSETQ. CDR3 DNA: TGCGCCAGCAGCGTAGGGAGGAGCACAGATACGCAGTATTTT. Its translation: CASSVGRSTDTQYF.

The genes are TRBV4-1 and TRBJ2-3; D is unresolved. V lost 0 bases to trimming and J lost 2 bases, with 18 bases between them. Germline values: CDR1 MGHRA, CDR2 YSYEKL. The CDR3 loop spans 18 amino acids. The CDR3 coding sequence is TGCGCCAGCAGCCAAGACTCGGTCAGCCAAACTACCACAGATACGCAGTATTTT. As protein: CASSQDSVSQTTTDTQYF.

The CDR3 sequence is CASSSGLAGMSSYEQYF. CDR3 sequence (DNA): TGTGCCAGCAGCTCGGGCCTAGCGGGAATGTCCTCCTACGAGCAGTACTTC. The rearrangement links TRBV7-9 to TRBJ2-7; 9 nucleotides agree with TRBD2. The length of the CDR3 is 17 residues. The germline CDR1 and CDR2 sequences are SEHNR and FQNEAQ (reference sequence). The junction had 10 bases not matched to a gene; V was cut back by 4 bases and J by 0 bases.

The chain has TRBV15 and TRBJ1-1; perhaps TRBD1 as D (6 bases). This CDR3 has 15 residues. Per the germline V gene, CDR1 is LNHNV and CDR2 is YYDKDF (reference sequence). V was trimmed by 7 bases and J by 0 bases, leaving 15 bases between them. This CDR3 reads CATNVGGGLNTEAFF. The DNA of the CDR3 is TGTGCCACCAACGTCGGGGGGGGGCTGAACACTGAAGCTTTCTTT.

This sequence joins TRBV7-9 and TRBJ2-5, with D possibly being TRBD1 (6 bases). Germline lookup yields CDR1 SEHNR and CDR2 FQNEAQ (reference sequence). V dropped 6 bases and J dropped 4 bases, with 15 bases sitting between them. The CDR3 has 14 residues. The CDR3 protein is CASSRAGVAETQYF. CDR3 bases: TGTGCCAGCAGTCGAGCAGGGGTGGCAGAGACCCAGTACTTC.

This clone came up a few times. The chain links TRBV29-1 to TRBJ2-7, with D perhaps matching TRBD2 (5 bases). The germline V gene encodes CDR1 SQVTM and CDR2 ANQGSEA. The CDR3 spans 12 residues. The V gene lost 7 bases and the J gene lost 3 bases, with 13 bases spanning the gap. The CDR3 region has the DNA TGCAGCGCCATCCCGGGAAACTACGAGCAGTACTTC. Translation: CSAIPGNYEQYF.

The chain combines TRBV10-3 with TRBJ2-7, with 13 bases matching TRBD2. V dropped 8 bases and J dropped 6; count of bases not matched to a gene: 4. This CDR3 has 13 amino acids. Germline assignment: CDR1 ENHRY and CDR2 SYGVKD. DNA of the CDR3: TGTGCCATCGGACTAGCGGGAGAGGTCGAGCAGTACTTC. It specifies CAIGLAGEVEQYF.

This clone is a singleton in its sample. This sequence joins TRBV4-2 and TRBJ1-2, with TRBD1 matching over 9 bases. CDR1 and CDR2 from the germline V gene are LGHNA and YNFKEQ. The V segment lost 3 bases and the J segment 7 bases; nucleotides outside the gene matches: 9. This CDR3 contains 15 residues. Written as DNA, the CDR3 is TGTGCCAGCAGCCATGCTCCGGGACAGGGTTTTGGCTACACCTTC. Encoded protein: CASSHAPGQGFGYTF.

This chain joins TRBV14 and TRBJ2-7; 7 bases are shared with TRBD1. The CDR3 covers 15 residues. Germline V lookup: CDR1 SGHDN, CDR2 FVKESK. After removal of 1 base from V and 2 bases from J, the junction contained 5 bases not matched to a gene. As DNA, the CDR3 is TGTGCCAGCAGCCAAGGGACCGGGACAGCCTACGAGCAGTACTTC. Amino acids: CASSQGTGTAYEQYF.

The rearrangement links TRBV27 to TRBJ2-7; D possibly corresponds to TRBD1 (6 bases). Germline assignment: CDR1 MNHEY and CDR2 SMNVEV (reference sequence). The CDR3 sequence is 16 residues long. V lost 5 bases and J 2 bases, leaving 19 bases between the germline ends. CDR3 loop: CASSPPDSHSAYEQYF. The CDR3 DNA reads TGTGCCAGCAGTCCTCCGGACAGCCACAGCGCCTACGAGCAGTACTTC.

The chain carries TRBV7-9 and TRBJ1-2, with 8 bases aligning to TRBD1. CDR3 length: 14 residues. Germline V CDR1 and CDR2: SEHNR, FQNEAQ (reference sequence). V was clipped by 7 bases and J by 2 bases; unmatched bases: 6. The CDR3 DNA reads as TGTGCCAGCATAGGGAGACAGGGGAACTATGGCTACACCTTC. Its translation is CASIGRQGNYGYTF.

This chain joins TRBV7-4 and TRBJ2-5; the match to TRBD2 covers 14 bases. The germline CDR1 and CDR2 sequences are SGHVT and SQSDAQ. The CDR3 is 19 residues long. The ends lost 1 base at V and 5 bases at J; junction bases unmatched: 12. DNA of the CDR3: TGTGCCAGCAGCTTAGTTGCGGCGACTAGCGGGGGGGCACCTGAGACCCAGTACTTC. Its translation is CASSLVAATSGGAPETQYF.

This clone has only one observation. The V and J genes are TRBV10-1 and TRBJ2-7; tentative D call: TRBD1 (6 bases). CDR1 and CDR2 from the germline V gene are WNHNN and SYGVQD (reference sequence). V lost 3 bases and J 0 bases, leaving 15 bases between the germline ends. The CDR3 extends over 16 amino acids. In DNA form, the CDR3 reads TGCGCCAGCAGTGAAGTAGGGACATTACTCTCCTACGAGCAGTACTTC. Translation: CASSEVGTLLSYEQYF.